This T cell receptor beta chain stems from a study of blood T cell repertoires in COVID-19. For the study at large: The cDNA or gDNA used as material had been derived from T cells, B-cell-depleted T cells, or PBMCs.

J gave up 0 bases and V 2 bases, and 7 bases lay outside the gene matches. This CDR3 region has 17 residues. CDR1 KGHSH and CDR2 LQKENI come from the germline V gene. Enrolled during active infection, Seattle patients were then followed longitudinally. In the original analysis: Reference gene primers were amplified, and this amplification served to estimate nucleated cell counts. Produced via immunoSEQ multiplex PCR; TCRdb's table is partial and in-frame only. D and trimming come from the DNA, and the V and J calls and clone size come from that table. Found here are some 190,000 clones, around 76% of them singletons; the top ten hold approximately 7.8%. This clone was recorded a few times.

This sequence originates from a woman aged 55 to 70 with COVID-19, enrolled during active disease. Source material: peripheral blood. J is TRBJ2-1 and V is TRBV18, with TRBD1 identical over 7 bases. The CDR3 coding sequence is TGTGCCAGCTCACCAGGCTACAGGGGCGGCTCCTACAATGAGCAGTTCTTC. This encodes CASSPGYRGGSYNEQFF.